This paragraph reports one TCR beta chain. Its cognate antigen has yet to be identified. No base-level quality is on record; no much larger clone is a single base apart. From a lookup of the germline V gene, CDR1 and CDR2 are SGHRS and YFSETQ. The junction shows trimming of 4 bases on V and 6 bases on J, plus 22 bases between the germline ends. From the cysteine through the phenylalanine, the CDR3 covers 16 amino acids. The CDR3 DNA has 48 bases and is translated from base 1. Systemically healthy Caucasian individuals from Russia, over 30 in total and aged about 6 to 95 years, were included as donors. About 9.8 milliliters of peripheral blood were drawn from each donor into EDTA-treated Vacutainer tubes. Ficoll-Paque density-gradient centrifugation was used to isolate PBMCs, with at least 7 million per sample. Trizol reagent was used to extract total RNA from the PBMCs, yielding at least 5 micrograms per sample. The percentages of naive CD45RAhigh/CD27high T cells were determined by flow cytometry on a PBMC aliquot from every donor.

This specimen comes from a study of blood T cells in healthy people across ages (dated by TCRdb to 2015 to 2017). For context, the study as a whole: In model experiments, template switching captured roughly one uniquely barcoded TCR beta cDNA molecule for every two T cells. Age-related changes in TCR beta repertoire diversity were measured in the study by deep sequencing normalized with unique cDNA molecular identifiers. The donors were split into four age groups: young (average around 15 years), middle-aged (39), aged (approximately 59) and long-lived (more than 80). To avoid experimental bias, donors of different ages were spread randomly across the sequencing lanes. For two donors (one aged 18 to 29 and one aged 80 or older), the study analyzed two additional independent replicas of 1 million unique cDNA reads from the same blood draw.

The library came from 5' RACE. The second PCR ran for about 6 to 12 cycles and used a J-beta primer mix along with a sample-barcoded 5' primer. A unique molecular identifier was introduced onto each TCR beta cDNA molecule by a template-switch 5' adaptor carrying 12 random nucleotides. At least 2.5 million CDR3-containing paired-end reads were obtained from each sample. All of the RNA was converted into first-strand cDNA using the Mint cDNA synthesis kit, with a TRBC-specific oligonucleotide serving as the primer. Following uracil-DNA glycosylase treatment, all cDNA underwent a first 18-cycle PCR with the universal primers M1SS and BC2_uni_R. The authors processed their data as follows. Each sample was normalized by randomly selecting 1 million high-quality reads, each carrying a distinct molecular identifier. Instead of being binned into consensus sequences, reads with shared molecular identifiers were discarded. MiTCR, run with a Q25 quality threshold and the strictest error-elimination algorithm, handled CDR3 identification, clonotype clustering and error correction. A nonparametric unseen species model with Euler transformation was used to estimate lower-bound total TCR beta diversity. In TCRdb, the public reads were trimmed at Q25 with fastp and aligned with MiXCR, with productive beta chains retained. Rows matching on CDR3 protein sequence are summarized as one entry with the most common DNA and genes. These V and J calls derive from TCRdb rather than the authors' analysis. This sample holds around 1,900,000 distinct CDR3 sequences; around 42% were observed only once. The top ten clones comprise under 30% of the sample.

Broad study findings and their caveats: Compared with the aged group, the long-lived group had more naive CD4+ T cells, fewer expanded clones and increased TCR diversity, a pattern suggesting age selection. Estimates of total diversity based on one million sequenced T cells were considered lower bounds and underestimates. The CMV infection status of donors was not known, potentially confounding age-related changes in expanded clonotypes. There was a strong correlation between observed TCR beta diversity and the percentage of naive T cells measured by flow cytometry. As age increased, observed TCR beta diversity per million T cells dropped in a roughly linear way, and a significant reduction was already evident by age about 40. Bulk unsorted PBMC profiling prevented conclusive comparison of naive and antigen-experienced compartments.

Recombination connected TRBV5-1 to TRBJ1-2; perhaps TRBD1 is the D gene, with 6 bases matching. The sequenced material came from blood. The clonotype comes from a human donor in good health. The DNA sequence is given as TGCGCCAGCAGCCCTACATCTAGGGGGGAATGGCATGGCTACACCTTC. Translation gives CASSPTSRGEWHGYTF.